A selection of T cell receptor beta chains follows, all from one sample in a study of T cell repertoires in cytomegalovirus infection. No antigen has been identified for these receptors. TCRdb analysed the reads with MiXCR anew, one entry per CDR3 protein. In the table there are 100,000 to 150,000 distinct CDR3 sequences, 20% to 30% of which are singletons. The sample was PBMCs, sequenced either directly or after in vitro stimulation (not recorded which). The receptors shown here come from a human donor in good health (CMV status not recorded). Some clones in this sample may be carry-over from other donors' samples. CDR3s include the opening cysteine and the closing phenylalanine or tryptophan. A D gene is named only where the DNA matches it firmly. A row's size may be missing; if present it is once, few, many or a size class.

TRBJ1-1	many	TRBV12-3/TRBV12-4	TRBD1	CASSITGGEAFF	TGTGCCAGCAGCATAACAGGGGGGGAAGCTTTCTTT
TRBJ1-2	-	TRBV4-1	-	CASSQDSQGHYGYTF	TGCGCCAGCAGCCAAGATTCACAGGGCCACTATGGCTACACCTTC
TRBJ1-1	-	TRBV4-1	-	CASAGHPNTEAFF	TGCGCCAGTGCGGGACACCCGAACACTGAAGCTTTCTTT
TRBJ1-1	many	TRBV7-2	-	CASSFSLELITEAFF	TGTGCCAGCAGCTTTTCTCTAGAATTAATCACTGAAGCTTTCTTT
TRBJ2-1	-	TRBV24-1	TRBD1	CATGSGGQGWYNEQFF	TGTGCCACCGGATCCGGAGGACAGGGATGGTACAATGAGCAGTTCTTC
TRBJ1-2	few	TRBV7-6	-	CASSLGREFYGYTF	TGTGCCAGCAGCTTAGGTCGGGAATTCTATGGCTACACCTTC
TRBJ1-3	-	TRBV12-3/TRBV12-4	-	CASSLIYGHF	TGTGCCAGCAGTTTAATCTATGGTCATTTT
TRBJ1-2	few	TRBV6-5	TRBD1	CASRPTGGGGYGYTF	TGTGCCAGCAGACCTACAGGGGGCGGCGGCTATGGCTACACCTTC
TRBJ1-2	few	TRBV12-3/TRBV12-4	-	CATLLAGAEYGYTF	TGTGCCACTCTCCTCGCGGGGGCAGAGTATGGCTACACCTTC
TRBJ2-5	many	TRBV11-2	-	CASGPSGASGQETQYF	TGTGCCAGCGGACCATCGGGGGCTAGCGGCCAAGAGACCCAGTACTTC
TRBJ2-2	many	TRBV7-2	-	CASSFKASNTGELFF	TGTGCCAGCAGCTTTAAGGCTTCGAACACCGGGGAGCTGTTTTTT
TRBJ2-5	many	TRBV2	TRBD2	CASRPGLAGAQYF	TGTGCCAGCAGACCCGGACTAGCGGGGGCCCAGTACTTC
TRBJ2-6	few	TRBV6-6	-	CASSYSEGAGANVLTF	TGTGCCAGCAGTTACTCCGAGGGGGCTGGGGCCAACGTCCTGACTTTC
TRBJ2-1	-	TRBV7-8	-	CASSHQRSSYNEQFF	TGTGCCAGCAGCCACCAGCGGAGCTCCTACAATGAGCAGTTCTTC
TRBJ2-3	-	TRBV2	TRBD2	CASSEDLRELDTQYF	TGTGCCAGCAGTGAAGATTTGCGGGAGTTGGATACGCAGTATTTT
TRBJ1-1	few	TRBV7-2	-	CASSWSTEAFF	TGTGCCAGCAGCTGGAGCACTGAAGCTTTCTTT
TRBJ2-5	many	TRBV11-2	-	CASSLMGPSSRETQYF	TGTGCCAGCAGCTTAATGGGACCATCCTCTCGAGAGACCCAGTACTTC
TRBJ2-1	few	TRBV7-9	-	CASSVGNNEQFF	TGTGCCAGCAGCGTGGGTAACAATGAGCAGTTCTTC
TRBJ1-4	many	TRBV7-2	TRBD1	CASSIRQGGDEKLFF	TGTGCCAGCAGCATACGACAGGGAGGGGATGAAAAACTGTTTTTT
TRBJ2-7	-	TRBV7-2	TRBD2	CASSRTSVSSYEQYF	TGTGCCAGCAGCCGGACTAGCGTGAGCTCCTACGAGCAGTACTTC
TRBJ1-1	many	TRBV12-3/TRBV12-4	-	CASSPRTGRRNEAFF	TGTGCCAGCAGTCCACGGACTGGCAGGAGGAATGAAGCTTTCTTT
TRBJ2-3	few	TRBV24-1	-	CATSDLRPQGKSDTQYF	TGTGCCACCAGTGATTTGCGTCCCCAGGGCAAGAGTGATACGCAGTATTTT
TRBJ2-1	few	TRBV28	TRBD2	CASTPYIAGSYNEQFF	TGTGCCAGCACCCCCTATATAGCGGGGTCCTACAATGAGCAGTTCTTC
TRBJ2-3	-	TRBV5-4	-	CASSLANTQYF	TGTGCCAGCAGCTTGGCAAATACGCAGTATTTT
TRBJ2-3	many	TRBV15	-	CATSRDGSTDTQYF	TGTGCCACCAGCAGAGACGGAAGCACAGATACGCAGTATTTT
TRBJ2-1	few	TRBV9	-	CASSVEGWNEQFF	TGTGCCAGCAGCGTGGAGGGGTGGAATGAGCAGTTCTTC
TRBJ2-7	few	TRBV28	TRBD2	CASSFSLAGGLSVGEQYF	TGTGCCAGCAGTTTCTCACTAGCGGGAGGACTTTCAGTGGGCGAGCAGTACTTC
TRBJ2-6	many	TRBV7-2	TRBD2	CASSLARSLAGVVRGTGGANVLTF	TGTGCCAGCAGCTTAGCGCGGTCCCTAGCGGGAGTTGTTAGAGGTACGGGAGGGGCCAACGTCCTGACTTTC
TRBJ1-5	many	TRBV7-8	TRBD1	CASSLRDSLNQPQHF	TGTGCCAGCAGCTTAAGGGACAGCCTCAATCAGCCCCAGCATTTT
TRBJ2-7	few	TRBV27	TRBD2	CASSILAGGSYEQYF	TGTGCCAGCAGTATCCTAGCGGGAGGGTCCTACGAGCAGTACTTC
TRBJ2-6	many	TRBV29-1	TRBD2	CSVGLAGGTGANVLTF	TGCAGCGTGGGACTAGCGGGAGGAACTGGGGCCAACGTCCTGACTTTC
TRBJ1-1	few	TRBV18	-	CASSPRRVSTEAFF	TGTGCCAGCTCACCCCGAAGAGTCAGCACTGAAGCTTTCTTT
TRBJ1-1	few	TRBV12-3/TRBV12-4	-	CASSSRSYTEAFF	TGTGCCAGCAGTTCCCGATCTTACACTGAAGCTTTCTTT
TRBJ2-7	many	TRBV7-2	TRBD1	CASSYRDRGQSYEQYF	TGTGCCAGCAGCTATCGGGACAGGGGGCAGTCCTACGAGCAGTACTTC
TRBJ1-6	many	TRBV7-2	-	CASSLEGGPKSPLHF	TGTGCCAGCAGCTTAGAGGGAGGTCCCAAATCACCCCTCCACTTT
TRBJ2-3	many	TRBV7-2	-	CASSLADTFSDTQYF	TGTGCCAGCAGCTTAGCGGATACCTTTTCAGATACGCAGTATTTT
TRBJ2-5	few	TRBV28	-	CASRLSGQETQYF	TGTGCCAGCAGACTATCGGGCCAAGAGACCCAGTACTTC
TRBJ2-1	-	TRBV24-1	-	CATSEEVDEQFF	TGTGCCACCAGTGAGGAAGTGGATGAGCAGTTCTTC
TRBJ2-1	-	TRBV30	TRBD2	CAWRGKRTSGYNEQFF	TGTGCCTGGAGGGGGAAGAGGACTAGCGGATACAATGAGCAGTTCTTC
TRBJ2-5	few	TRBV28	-	CATKGVAVLQETQYF	TGTGCCACCAAGGGGGTAGCGGTACTACAAGAGACCCAGTACTTC
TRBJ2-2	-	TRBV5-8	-	CASSAARDNTGELFF	TGTGCCAGCAGCGCCGCTAGAGATAACACCGGGGAGCTGTTTTTT
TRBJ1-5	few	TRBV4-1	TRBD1	CASSPLGQGQVHQPQHF	TGCGCCAGCAGCCCCCTTGGACAGGGACAGGTACATCAGCCCCAGCATTTT
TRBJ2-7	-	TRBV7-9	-	CATLGAATYEQYF	TGTGCCACCTTAGGGGCGGCTACCTACGAGCAGTACTTC
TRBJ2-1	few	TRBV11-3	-	CASSSGLYNEQFF	TGTGCCAGCAGCTCCGGACTCTACAATGAGCAGTTCTTC
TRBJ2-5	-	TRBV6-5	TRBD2	CASSPTSRTRVWEETQYF	TGTGCCAGCAGTCCCACGAGCAGGACTAGAGTTTGGGAAGAGACCCAGTACTTC
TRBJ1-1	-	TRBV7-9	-	CASSLDFGGSEAFF	TGTGCCAGCAGCTTAGATTTCGGAGGGAGTGAAGCTTTCTTT
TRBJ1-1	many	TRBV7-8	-	CASSSGRIGTEAFF	TGTGCCAGCAGCTCCGGCAGGATCGGGACTGAAGCTTTCTTT
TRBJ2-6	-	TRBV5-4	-	CASSLAAGANVLTF	TGTGCCAGCAGCTTAGCTGCTGGGGCCAACGTCCTGACTTTC
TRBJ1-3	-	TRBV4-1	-	CASSQDSSSGNTIYF	TGCGCCAGCAGCCAAGATTCGAGCTCTGGAAACACCATATATTTT
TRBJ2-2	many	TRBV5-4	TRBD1	CASGNNQGAGELFF	TGTGCCAGCGGTAACAACCAGGGGGCCGGGGAGCTGTTTTTT
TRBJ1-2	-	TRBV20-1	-	CSARDFGRGYTF	TGCAGTGCTAGAGATTTCGGGCGTGGCTACACCTTC
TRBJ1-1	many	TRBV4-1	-	CASSQGRGDNGGTAFF	TGCGCCAGCAGCCAAGGGAGAGGGGACAATGGGGGAACGGCTTTCTTT
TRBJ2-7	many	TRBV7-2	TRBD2	CASSSLAGGPGEQYF	TGTGCCAGCAGCTCATTAGCGGGAGGGCCCGGCGAGCAGTACTTC
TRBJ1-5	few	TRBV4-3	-	CASSQDSGSNQPQHF	TGCGCCAGCAGCCAAGACAGCGGGAGCAATCAGCCCCAGCATTTT
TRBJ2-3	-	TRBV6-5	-	CASSYSGPLADTQYF	TGTGCCAGCAGTTACTCGGGTCCCCTCGCAGATACGCAGTATTTT
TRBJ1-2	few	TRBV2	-	CASSPWEAANYGYTF	TGTGCCAGCAGCCCCTGGGAGGCCGCTAACTATGGCTACACCTTC
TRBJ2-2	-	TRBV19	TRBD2	CASRTLHSGSSGELFF	TGTGCCAGTAGAACCTTACATAGCGGGAGTAGCGGGGAGCTGTTTTTT